This TCR beta chain was sequenced in a study of beta chain features in type 1 diabetes. Findings of the study overall: All four CD4+ subsets from Type 1 diabetes patients carried moderately but significantly shorter TCRB CDR3s.

Expressed TCRB transcripts got sequenced, as all isolated RNA was reverse transcribed. TCRdb's table, derived via immunoSEQ multiplex PCR, lists solely in-frame clones and lacks some. The data contain about 650,000 clones, 9.5% to 15% of them singletons. The CDR3 spans 13 residues. Germline V gene lookup returns CDR1 GTSNPN and CDR2 SVGIG (reference sequence). Trimming left V 5 bases short and J 4 bases short, with 15 bases between. A remark on this clone: The antigen is not known.

The receptor was isolated from a man aged 30 to 39 with type 1 diabetes. The sequenced sample consisted of naive CD4+ T cells from blood. This chain links TRBV30 with TRBJ2-7; perhaps D is TRBD1 or TRBD2 (5 bases each). CDR3 bases: TGTGCCTGGTCGGGGCAGGGCGGGTACGAGCAGTACTTC. The encoded protein is CAWSGQGGYEQYF.